This T cell receptor beta chain is from a study of human T cells and chemical hapten exposure. Study-level points and caveats: Counts of TCRs above 1 in 1000 frequency stayed unchanged with DPC sensitization.

V dropped 0 bases and J dropped 6 bases, with 8 bases sitting between them. The CDR3 covers 14 residues. Germline-derived CDR1 and CDR2 are SGHTA and FQGNSA. TCRdb passed the RACE reads through MiXCR, listing each CDR3 protein once. The table shows some 70,000 distinct CDR3 sequences, with about 32% occurring only once. The time point: patch test 1, 2 weeks after DPC sensitization. Documented treatment: therapeutic diphenylcyclopropenone sensitization with weekly scalp DPC. This clonotype was observed a few times. Its antigen is unknown. This chain joins TRBV7-2 and TRBJ2-2; D is unresolved. The material was whole blood, obtained in connection with sensitization to the hapten diphenylcyclopropenone (DPC). The sequence was obtained from a man aged 35-49 years with alopecia areata. Some clones in this sample may be carry-over from other donors' samples. This CDR3 reads CASSLAGLAGELFF. For the CDR3, the DNA is TGTGCCAGCAGCTTAGCGGGGTTGGCCGGGGAGCTGTTTTTT.